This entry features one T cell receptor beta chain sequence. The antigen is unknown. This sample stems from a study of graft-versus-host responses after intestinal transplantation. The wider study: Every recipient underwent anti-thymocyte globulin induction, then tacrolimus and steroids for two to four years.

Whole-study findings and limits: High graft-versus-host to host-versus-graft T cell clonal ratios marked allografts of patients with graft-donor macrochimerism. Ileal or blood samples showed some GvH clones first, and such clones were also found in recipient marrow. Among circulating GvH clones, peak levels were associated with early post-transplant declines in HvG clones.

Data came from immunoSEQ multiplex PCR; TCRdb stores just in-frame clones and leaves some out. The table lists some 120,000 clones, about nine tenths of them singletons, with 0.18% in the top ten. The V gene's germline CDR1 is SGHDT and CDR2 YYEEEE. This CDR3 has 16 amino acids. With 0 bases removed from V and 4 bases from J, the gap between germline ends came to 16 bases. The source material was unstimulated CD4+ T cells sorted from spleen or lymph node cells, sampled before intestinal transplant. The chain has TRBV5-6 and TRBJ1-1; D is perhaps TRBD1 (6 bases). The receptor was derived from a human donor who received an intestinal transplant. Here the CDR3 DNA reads TGTGCCAGCAGCTTGGGGCTACAGGGTAAGGGCACTGAAGCTTTCTTT. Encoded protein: CASSLGLQGKGTEAFF.